This entry describes one TCR beta chain. Its target is not known. The data stem from a study of cytomegalovirus exposure and HLA in healthy donors. Study-wide findings and caveats: Subsequent analysis revealed that first-cohort TCR clusters tended to co-occur in the approximately 120 validation repertoires.

The assay was immunoSEQ multiplex PCR, and TCRdb's table has in-frame clones only and misses some. This sample carries some 140,000 clones, 80% to 90% of them seen once, and the ten largest clones take over 1.3%. CDR3 length: 18 amino acids. V gave up 2 bases and J gave up 3 bases; unmatched junction bases: 14. Germline CDR1 is SGHDT and CDR2 is YYEEEE. The receptor was isolated from a woman aged 25 to 39 in good health and CMV-seronegative. The sequenced material came from PBMCs. The chain uses TRBV5-6 and TRBJ2-7; 10 bases are shared with TRBD1. CDR3 nucleotide sequence: TGTGCCAGCAGCTTCTCCGGGACAGGGGTTCGATCATTCTACGAGCAGTACTTC. The encoded protein is CASSFSGTGVRSFYEQYF.